This is a list of T cell receptor beta chains from one sample in a study of shared clonotypes between healthy human individuals. Here immunoSEQ multiplex PCR was the method, and the copy in TCRdb shows in-frame clones only, minus some. The repertoire consists of 2,100,000 or so clones, with approximately 95% occurring once and the leading ten covering around 0.13%. The sample was naive CD4+ T cells sorted from blood. These receptors all come from a young man in good health. Both conserved end residues are part of each CDR3. D genes are given only for firm matches. Some rows mark clone size as missing; the rest say once, few, many or name a class of expanded clone.

v_call	d_call	clone_size	j_call	cdr3_aa	cdr3_nt
TRBV27	TRBD1	once	TRBJ1-2	CASSPQGQGNYGYTF	TGTGCCAGCAGCCCACAAGGACAGGGTAACTATGGCTACACCTTC
TRBV5-1	TRBD2	.	TRBJ2-3	CASSLGTSGGSDTQYF	TGCGCCAGCAGCTTGGGGACTAGCGGGGGCTCGGATACGCAGTATTTT
TRBV6-6	.	.	TRBJ1-3	CASSYEGSGNTIYF	TGTGCCAGCAGTTACGAAGGGTCTGGAAACACCATATATTTT
TRBV5-1	TRBD2	.	TRBJ2-1	CASSLDSGRYNEQFF	TGCGCCAGCAGCTTAGATAGCGGGAGGTACAATGAGCAGTTCTTC
TRBV6-1	TRBD2	.	TRBJ2-7	CASSASGIEQYF	TGTGCCAGCAGCGCTAGCGGGATTGAGCAGTACTTC
TRBV4-2	TRBD2	.	TRBJ2-3	CASSPASAGVADTQYF	TGTGCCAGCAGCCCTGCCTCAGCGGGGGTTGCGGATACGCAGTATTTT
TRBV4-3	.	.	TRBJ2-3	CASSSGRTDTQYF	TGCGCCAGCAGCTCTGGACGCACAGATACGCAGTATTTT
TRBV5-1	.	.	TRBJ2-5	CASSLGIKFEAKETQYF	TGCGCCAGCAGCCTCGGTATTAAATTTGAGGCTAAAGAGACCCAGTACTTC
TRBV5-1	.	.	TRBJ2-7	CASSSGLSYPYEQYF	TGCGCCAGCAGCTCGGGACTTTCTTACCCTTACGAGCAGTACTTC
TRBV18	.	.	TRBJ1-2	CASSPLELHYGYTF	TGTGCCAGCTCACCACTAGAGCTCCACTATGGCTACACCTTC
TRBV28	.	.	TRBJ1-5	CASSFPFEPQHF	TGTGCCAGCAGTTTCCCCTTTGAGCCCCAGCATTTT
TRBV6-5	.	.	TRBJ2-5	CASSAGQTQYF	TGTGCCAGCAGTGCCGGGCAGACCCAGTACTTC
TRBV4-1	TRBD2	.	TRBJ2-3	CASSQMTSGGLPDTQYF	TGCGCCAGCAGCCAAATGACTAGCGGGGGGCTTCCGGATACGCAGTATTTT
TRBV6-5	.	.	TRBJ1-2	CASSYAGRVNGYTF	TGTGCCAGCAGTTATGCGGGGAGGGTTAATGGCTACACCTTC
TRBV2	.	.	TRBJ2-2	CASSEGYNTGELFF	TGTGCCAGCAGTGAAGGGTACAACACCGGGGAGCTGTTTTTT
TRBV11-2	.	.	TRBJ2-3	CASSSDFTDTQYF	TGTGCCAGCAGCTCGGACTTCACAGATACGCAGTATTTT
TRBV5-4	.	.	TRBJ1-1	CASTRWQAGNTEAFF	TGTGCCAGCACCCGGTGGCAGGCCGGGAACACTGAAGCTTTCTTT
TRBV6-6	.	.	TRBJ1-5	CASSFSGVARNQPQHF	TGTGCCAGCAGCTTCTCGGGGGTCGCCAGGAATCAGCCCCAGCATTTT
TRBV10-1	.	.	TRBJ2-7	CASSEQVDYEQYF	TGCGCCAGCAGTGAACAGGTGGACTACGAGCAGTACTTC
TRBV5-1	.	.	TRBJ2-3	CASSSSPGTDTQYF	TGCGCCAGCAGCTCCTCGCCGGGGACAGATACGCAGTATTTT
TRBV12-5	TRBD2	.	TRBJ2-2	CASGLVLVAGGSAGELFF	TGTGCTAGTGGTTTGGTACTGGTGGCGGGAGGGTCGGCCGGGGAGCTGTTTTTT
TRBV28	.	.	TRBJ1-4	CASSFGWDNEKLFF	TGTGCCAGCAGTTTCGGGTGGGATAATGAAAAACTGTTTTTT
TRBV9	.	.	TRBJ2-7	CASSVGRAAVYEQYF	TGTGCCAGCAGCGTAGGTCGAGCAGCGGTCTACGAGCAGTACTTC
TRBV5-8	TRBD2	.	TRBJ2-2	CASSHLAGGPGTGELFF	TGTGCCAGCAGCCACCTAGCGGGAGGGCCGGGCACCGGGGAGCTGTTTTTT
TRBV4-1	.	.	TRBJ1-1	CASSYLGGPNTEAFF	TGCGCCAGCAGCTATCTGGGAGGGCCGAACACTGAAGCTTTCTTT
TRBV27	.	.	TRBJ1-5	CASSSLYSNQPQHF	TGTGCCAGCAGTTCCCTATATAGCAATCAGCCCCAGCATTTT
TRBV6-1	TRBD1	few	TRBJ1-6	CASSEWASQGANSPLHF	TGTGCCAGCAGTGAATGGGCCTCACAGGGGGCCAATTCACCCCTCCACTTT
TRBV7-9	.	once	TRBJ2-5	CASSSTPLEETQYF	TGTGCCAGCAGCTCTACTCCCCTGGAAGAGACCCAGTACTTC
TRBV7-8	.	.	TRBJ2-7	CASSFLQSGGLEQYF	TGTGCCAGCAGCTTTTTACAGAGTGGAGGACTCGAGCAGTACTTC
TRBV30	.	.	TRBJ1-6	CAWTGRTRYNSPLHF	TGTGCCTGGACCGGTAGGACCCGCTATAATTCACCCCTCCACTTT
TRBV19	.	once	TRBJ1-4	CASSTLTTRNEKLFF	TGTGCCAGTAGCACCCTCACCACCCGTAATGAAAAACTGTTTTTT
TRBV18	.	.	TRBJ1-1	CASSDSGTKQGNTEAFF	TGTGCCAGCTCCGACAGCGGTACAAAACAAGGGAACACTGAAGCTTTCTTT
TRBV2	TRBD1	.	TRBJ1-1	CASRGQGLDTEAFF	TGTGCCAGCAGAGGACAGGGCCTGGACACTGAAGCTTTCTTT
TRBV7-9	.	.	TRBJ2-3	CASSPWTVSTDTQYF	TGTGCCAGCAGCCCGTGGACAGTTAGCACAGATACGCAGTATTTT
TRBV30	.	.	TRBJ1-1	CAWSMGKGTEAFF	TGTGCCTGGAGTATGGGAAAGGGCACTGAAGCTTTCTTT
TRBV5-4	.	.	TRBJ2-3	CASSLLVAPFTDTQYF	TGTGCCAGCAGCCTACTAGTGGCCCCCTTCACAGATACGCAGTATTTT
TRBV18	.	.	TRBJ1-1	CASSPGTVNTEAFF	TGTGCCAGCTCACCTGGTACGGTGAACACTGAAGCTTTCTTT
TRBV5-1	TRBD1	.	TRBJ2-1	CASTSGTVYNEQFF	TGCGCCAGCACCTCAGGGACAGTCTACAATGAGCAGTTCTTC
TRBV29-1	.	once	TRBJ1-4	CSAKDGFNEKLFF	TGCAGCGCTAAGGACGGATTTAATGAAAAACTGTTTTTT
TRBV7-9	.	.	TRBJ2-1	CASSPRDSLLSSLYNEQFF	TGTGCCAGCAGCCCCCGGGACTCACTTTTATCGTCCCTTTACAATGAGCAGTTCTTC
TRBV15	TRBD1	.	TRBJ1-5	CATSRDAGQGRGQPQHF	TGTGCCACCAGCAGAGATGCGGGACAGGGCCGAGGTCAGCCCCAGCATTTT
TRBV4-3	TRBD2	once	TRBJ2-1	CASSRTGTSGRHEQFF	TGCGCCAGCAGCCGTACCGGGACTAGCGGGAGACATGAGCAGTTCTTC
TRBV7-9	TRBD1	.	TRBJ1-1	CASSLGTGAATEAFF	TGTGCCAGCAGCTTAGGGACAGGGGCGGCCACTGAAGCTTTCTTT
TRBV5-1	TRBD2	.	TRBJ2-2	CASSLLAGSNTGELFF	TGCGCCAGCAGCTTGCTAGCGGGGTCGAACACCGGGGAGCTGTTTTTT
TRBV19	TRBD1	.	TRBJ2-7	CLRGPYEQYF	TGTTTGAGGGGGCCCTACGAGCAGTACTTC
TRBV7-2	.	.	TRBJ1-6	CASSRRGTNSPLHF	TGTGCCAGCAGCCGCAGGGGAACGAATTCACCCCTCCACTTT
TRBV19	.	.	TRBJ1-4	CVVNGVSNEKLFF	TGTGTCGTAAACGGAGTTAGTAATGAAAAACTGTTTTTT
TRBV25-1	TRBD2	once	TRBJ2-7	CASSETVGGGSYEQYF	TGTGCCAGCAGTGAAACCGTCGGGGGAGGGAGCTACGAGCAGTACTTC
TRBV5-4	TRBD1	.	TRBJ1-2	CASSYDRPGGDNYGYTF	TGTGCCAGCAGCTACGATCGCCCAGGGGGTGACAACTATGGCTACACCTTC
TRBV5-1	.	.	TRBJ2-7	CASSLEGGPYEQYF	TGCGCCAGCAGCCTCGAAGGGGGACCTTACGAGCAGTACTTC
TRBV6-5	.	.	TRBJ1-1	CASSYVTSATEAFF	TGTGCCAGCAGTTACGTAACGTCGGCCACTGAAGCTTTCTTT
TRBV2	.	.	TRBJ1-1	CASFPTGNTEAFF	TGTGCCAGCTTTCCCACAGGGAACACTGAAGCTTTCTTT
TRBV10-1	TRBD1	once	TRBJ2-5	CASSVGTGVQETQYF	TGCGCCAGCAGTGTCGGGACAGGGGTTCAAGAGACCCAGTACTTC
TRBV7-2	.	.	TRBJ2-7	CASSLGGSAYEQYF	TGTGCCAGCAGCTTAGGGGGAAGCGCCTACGAGCAGTACTTC